This T cell receptor (beta chain) was obtained from a study of blood T cell repertoires in COVID-19. Study information: The cDNA or gDNA used as material had been derived from T cells, B-cell-depleted T cells, or PBMCs.

Trimming removed 3 bases at V and 4 bases at J, with 12 bases between. The length of the CDR3 is 14 residues. Germline CDR1 and CDR2: ENHRY and SYGVKD. TCRdb keeps only in-frame clones here, not all; method: immunoSEQ multiplex PCR. The data hold fewer than 250,000 clones, with 84% observed a single time. The chain combines TRBV10-3 with TRBJ1-2; TRBD1 might be the D (6 bases). Sequencing was carried out using peripheral blood. This sequence originates from a human donor in a cohort sampled during active COVID-19. CDR3 nucleotides: TGTGCCATCAGTGACACAGGGCAGGCCTATGGCTACACCTTC. Protein product: CAISDTGQAYGYTF.